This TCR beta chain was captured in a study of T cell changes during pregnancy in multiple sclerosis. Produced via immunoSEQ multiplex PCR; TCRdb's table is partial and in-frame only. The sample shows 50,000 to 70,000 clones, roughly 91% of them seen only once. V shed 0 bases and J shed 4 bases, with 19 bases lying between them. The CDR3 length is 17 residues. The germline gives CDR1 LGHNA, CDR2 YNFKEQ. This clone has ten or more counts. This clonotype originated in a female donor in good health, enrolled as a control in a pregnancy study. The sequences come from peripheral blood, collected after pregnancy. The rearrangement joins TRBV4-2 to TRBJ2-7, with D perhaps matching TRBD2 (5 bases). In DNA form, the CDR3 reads TGTGCCAGCAGCCAAGATCTAGCATCGGACGGCCTATACGAGCAGTACTTC. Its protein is CASSQDLASDGLYEQYF.